This TCR beta chain was documented in a study of T cell changes during pregnancy in multiple sclerosis. In germline, CDR1 is SGHDT, CDR2 YYEEEE. This CDR3 comprises 15 residues. This clone was recorded once. A junction end diverges from the germline sequence, so it may reflect a read error. Clones were read by immunoSEQ multiplex PCR, and TCRdb kept only the in-frame ones, dropping some. The sample has 70,000 to 100,000 clones; around 93% are singletons. The specimen was peripheral blood, collected in the third trimester of pregnancy. The rearrangement links TRBV5-6 to TRBJ2-5; no firm D call. The clonotype comes from a female donor with multiple sclerosis, enrolled in a pregnancy study. The CDR3: CASSLGGLVGETQYF. The CDR3 nucleotides are TGTGCCAGCAGTTTGGGCGGCCTAGTGGGAGAGACCCAGTACTTC. Using reference TRBV5-6 and TRBJ2-5 for the parts outside the CDR3, the full variable domain is DAGVTQSPTHLIKTRGQQVTLRCSPKSGHDTVSWYQQALGQGPQFIFQYYEEEERQRGNFPDRFSGHQFPNYSSELNVNALLLGDSALYLCASSLGGLVGETQYFGPGTRLLVL.